These 20 T cell receptor beta chains originate from one sample sequenced in a study of blood T cells in healthy people across ages. The authors ran a second PCR of roughly 6 to 11 cycles using a sample-barcoded 5' primer and a J-beta primer mix. Using its own MiXCR run on the 5' RACE reads, TCRdb lists one record per CDR3 protein. The sample shows about 970,000 distinct CDR3 sequences, roughly 51% of them seen only once. Input material: blood. The receptors stem from a woman aged 55-70 years in good health.

Here the CDR3 DNA reads TGTGCCAGCAGTTACTTCTGGACAGGGACCTACGAGCAGTACTTC. Translation: CASSYFWTGTYEQYF. The chain employs TRBV6-6 and TRBJ2-7; 8 nucleotides match TRBD1. CDR3 size: 15 residues. With V trimmed by 1 base and J by 2 bases, 4 bases remained unmatched. Germline V gene sequence: CDR1 MNHNY, CDR2 SVGAGI (reference sequence).

This clonotype was recorded at least ten times. This sequence joins TRBV5-6 and TRBJ2-5; D not resolved. The CDR3 is 12 amino acids. V shed 7 bases and J shed 5 bases, with 12 bases lying between them. Germline loops: CDR1 SGHDT, CDR2 YYEEEE. CDR3 in DNA: TGTGCCAGCCAGTTGTCACCCGAGACCCAGTACTTC. Protein: CASQLSPETQYF.

Points on this clonotype: One end of the junction does not line up with germline, which may come from a read error. CDR3 protein: CASRKSVGSTIYF. Here the CDR3 DNA reads TGTGCCAGCAGGAAGAGTGTGGGAAGCACCATATATTTT. The V call is TRBV27, the J call TRBJ1-3; D call uncertain. Germline assignment: CDR1 MNHEY and CDR2 SMNVEV (reference sequence). The CDR3 loop spans 13 amino acids.

This chain uses TRBV24-1 with TRBJ1-2; D is unresolved. This CDR3 region has 11 residues. Germline V gene data show CDR1 as KGHDR and CDR2 as SFDVKD. The ends were cut back, 11 bases at V and 7 bases at J, with 13 bases in the middle. CDR3 sequence (DNA): TGTGCCAACAAACCCGGTGGTGGCTACACCTTC. Its translation: CANKPGGGYTF.

This chain uses TRBV6-1 with TRBJ2-6; D not resolved. The CDR3 has 17 amino acids. Trimming left V 3 bases short and J 1 base short, with 13 bases between. CDR1 and CDR2 from the germline V gene are MNHNS and SASEGT. CDR3 bases: TGTGCCAGCAGTGACATGACTTTCGTGTCTGGGGCCAACGTCCTGACTTTC. This sequence encodes CASSDMTFVSGANVLTF.

V is TRBV7-9 and J is TRBJ2-5; 7 nucleotides agree with TRBD1. The J call is in doubt because the DNA end fits TRBJ2-7 better. The CDR3 runs 15 residues. Germline CDR1 reads SEHNR; CDR2 reads FQNEAQ (reference sequence). The CDR3, as DNA: TGTGCCAGCAGCTCCATATCGGGGACAGTCTACGAGCAGTACTTC. Translated, it gives CASSSISGTVYEQYF.

V and J are TRBV12-5 and TRBJ2-1; no definite D call. This CDR3 contains 11 residues. V was cut by 2 bases and J by 9 bases, with 5 bases left in between. Germline CDR1 and CDR2: LGHNT and FRNRAP. CDR3 DNA sequence: TGTGCTAGTGGTTTGACCGGTGAGCAGTTCTTC. It codes for CASGLTGEQFF. The full variable domain, completed using reference TRBV12-5 and TRBJ2-1, is DARVTQTPRHKVTEMGQEVTMRCQPILGHNTVFWYRQTMMQGLELLAYFRNRAPLDDSGMPKDRFSAEMPDATLATLKIQPSEPRDSAVYFCASGLTGEQFFGPGTRLTVL.

The CDR3 region is CASSPYLEIMADTQYF. CDR3 sequence (DNA): TGTGCCAGCTCACCGTACCTAGAGATTATGGCAGATACGCAGTATTTT. This chain links TRBV18 with TRBJ2-3; D gene uncertain. The V gene's germline CDR1 is KGHSH and CDR2 LQKENI. The CDR3 extends over 16 amino acids. V was clipped by 3 bases and J by 4 bases, with 17 bases between them.

This clonotype was observed a few times. This sequence joins TRBV9 and TRBJ2-5, with 9 bases that match TRBD2. This CDR3 is built from 14 residues. Germline lookup yields CDR1 SGDLS and CDR2 YYNGEE. The J segment lost 5 bases and the V segment lost 4 bases, leaving 6 bases of the junction unmatched. DNA of the CDR3: TGTGCCAGCAGCACGGGACTAGCCTCTGAGACCCAGTACTTC. Protein: CASSTGLASETQYF.

This clonotype has a handful of counts. The chain carries TRBV4-1 and TRBJ2-1, with 9 bases aligning to TRBD1. Germline assignment: CDR1 MGHRA and CDR2 YSYEKL. The length of the CDR3 is 15 residues. Unmatched junction bases numbered 11, after V lost 1 base and J lost 13 bases. CDR3 sequence (DNA): TGCGCCAGCAGCCAAGCCGGGACAGGGCTGTTTGGACAGTTCTTC. Its translation is CASSQAGTGLFGQFF.

This clonotype has just a few counts. The CDR3 nucleotides are TGCGCCAGCAGCCAAGAGCAAATGGAGTTGCAGGGTAGCAAAACGGGCTACACCTTC. Translation gives CASSQEQMELQGSKTGYTF. The gene calls are TRBV4-1 and TRBJ1-2; TRBD1 might be the D (5 bases). Deletions cut 0 bases from V and 8 bases from J, with 28 bases between. This CDR3 has 19 residues. The germline V gene encodes CDR1 MGHRA and CDR2 YSYEKL.

About this clonotype: The junction differs from germline at one of its ends, possibly a read error. The V and J genes are TRBV6-5 and TRBJ1-5; D perhaps matches TRBD1 (5 bases). Germline loops: CDR1 MNHEY, CDR2 SVGAGI. The CDR3 spans 13 residues. This CDR3 is CTSSYGGTQPQHF. The CDR3 DNA is TGTACCAGCAGTTACGGGGGGACCCAGCCCCAGCATTTT.

The V gene is TRBV29-1, the J gene TRBJ1-1, with no clear D. The V and J ends lost 7 bases and 0 bases respectively, with 12 bases between them. There are 13 residues in the CDR3. The germline V gene encodes CDR1 SQVTM and CDR2 ANQGSEA. CDR3: CSAVKRVNTEAFF. CDR3 bases: TGCAGCGCGGTGAAAAGGGTGAACACTGAAGCTTTCTTT.

The J gene is TRBJ2-1, the V gene TRBV12-3 or TRBV12-4, with TRBD2 identical over 8 bases. The CDR3 extends over 14 amino acids. With 6 bases clipped from V and 8 bases from J, the junction kept 9 bases outside the gene matches. Written as DNA, the CDR3 is TGTGCCAGCAGCTTAAGCGGGAGTTGGCATGAGCAGTTCTTC. Encoded protein: CASSLSGSWHEQFF.

CDR3 nucleotide sequence: TGCGCCAGCCGCTCTGCGGACAGGGCTACAGATACGCAGTATTTT. Translated, it gives CASRSADRATDTQYF. The rearrangement joins TRBV4-1 to TRBJ2-3; 8 bases are a match to TRBD1. Germline CDR1 is MGHRA and CDR2 is YSYEKL. CDR3 length equals 15 residues. V gave up 8 bases and J gave up 3 bases; unmatched junction bases: 10.

J is TRBJ2-1 and V is TRBV12-3 or TRBV12-4; weak D call: TRBD2 (6 bases). CDR3 size: 15 residues. Deletions cut 2 bases from V and 5 bases from J, with 13 bases between. CDR3 in amino acids: CASSLRTSSHNEQFF. The CDR3 DNA is TGTGCCAGCAGTTTAAGAACTAGCAGTCACAATGAGCAGTTCTTC.

This clonotype has only one observation. The gene calls are TRBV28 and TRBJ2-3, with D unresolved. Germline CDR1 reads MDHEN; CDR2 reads SYDVKM. The V end lost 6 bases, the J end lost 1 base, and 8 bases lay between the germline ends. CDR3 size: 13 residues. CDR3: CASRSKGTDTQYF. The CDR3 DNA follows: TGTGCCAGCAGGAGTAAGGGCACAGATACGCAGTATTTT.

J is TRBJ2-1 and V is TRBV9, with 7 bases aligning to TRBD1. The CDR3 length is 14 residues. The J segment lost 2 bases and the V segment lost 7 bases, leaving 6 bases of the junction unmatched. Germline-derived CDR1 and CDR2 are SGDLS and YYNGEE. This CDR3 is CASGTVLPYNEQFF. The DNA for the CDR3 is TGTGCCAGCGGGACAGTCCTCCCCTACAATGAGCAGTTCTTC.

The chain links TRBV12-3 or TRBV12-4 to TRBJ2-5, with 9 bases identical to TRBD2. The CDR3 consists of 15 residues. After removal of 2 bases from V and 5 bases from J, the junction contained 6 bases not matched to a gene. CDR3 residues: CASSLSGGRGETQYF. The CDR3 DNA reads as TGTGCCAGCAGTTTATCGGGCGGGAGGGGGGAGACCCAGTACTTC.

V usage is TRBV20-1 and J usage is TRBJ1-1; tentative D call: TRBD1 (6 bases). The CDR3 spans 13 residues. The germline V and J ends were trimmed by 5 bases and 3 bases, with 13 bases remaining between them. CDR1 is DFQATT and CDR2 is SNEGSKA in the germline V gene (reference sequence). CDR3 bases: TGCAGTGCTTCTCTCAGGGGTGACACTGAAGCTTTCTTT. Its protein is CSASLRGDTEAFF.